This T cell receptor (beta chain) was obtained from a study of shared clonotypes between healthy human individuals. Study-wide results and caveats: Blood alone was sampled, and tissue repertoires likely differ.

This CDR3 has 18 amino acids. Notes on this clone: Its matching antigen is unknown.

Sequencing was performed with immunoSEQ multiplex PCR; in TCRdb, only in-frame clones are kept and a portion is missing. The sample comprises some 1.5 million clones, 98% of which are singletons, and less than 0.55% rests with the top ten. The chain is built from TRBV1 and TRBJ2-2; the listed D gene, TRBD2, was not tested against the DNA. TRBV1 is labeled a pseudogene. The TCR originated in a young man in good health. Sequenced sample: naive CD4+ T cells sorted from blood. Described subset: CD45RA+ positively selected. DNA for the CDR3: TGCACCAGCAGCCAAGAGACTAGCGGGAGAAAGAACACCGGGGAGCTGTTTTTT. Translated: CTSSQETSGRKNTGELFF.